These T cell receptor beta chains were read from a single sample in a study of T cells in tuberculosis. The method was immunoSEQ multiplex PCR; TCRdb's version includes in-frame clones alone and lacks a portion of them. The table records around 30,000 clones, 90% of them present only once. The source material was PBMCs. The receptor set was obtained from a donor aged 5-35 years with latent tuberculosis or without tuberculosis infection. The CDR3 runs from the conserved cysteine through the conserved F or W. A D gene is named only where the DNA matches it firmly. Clone size is not always given. Where it is, it says once, few, many or a class for expanded clones.

v_gene	j_gene	d_gene	abundance	CDR3aa	CDR3nt
TRBV11-2	TRBJ1-1	.	.	CASSHRWGGALNTEAFF	TGTGCCAGCAGCCATAGATGGGGAGGGGCCTTGAACACTGAAGCTTTCTTT
TRBV28	TRBJ1-4	TRBD1	.	CASSPDRGRSTNEKLFF	TGTGCCAGCAGCCCGGACAGGGGGCGAAGCACTAATGAAAAACTGTTTTTT
TRBV9	TRBJ2-6	TRBD2	.	CASSAGLAGRQAGANVLTF	TGTGCCAGCAGCGCCGGACTAGCGGGGAGGCAAGCTGGGGCCAACGTCCTGACTTTC
TRBV25-1	TRBJ1-1	.	.	CASQAGENTEAFF	TGTGCCAGCCAGGCGGGAGAGAACACTGAAGCTTTCTTT
TRBV28	TRBJ2-5	TRBD1	once	CASTRGTVGTQYF	TGTGCCAGCACCAGAGGGACAGTCGGGACCCAGTACTTC
TRBV7-2	TRBJ1-4	.	.	CASSYGQRTNEKLFF	TGTGCCAGCAGCTACGGACAGAGGACTAATGAAAAACTGTTTTTT
TRBV27	TRBJ1-5	.	.	CDPISPRCQPQHF	TGTGACCCGATTAGCCCCCGTTGTCAGCCCCAGCATTTT
TRBV28	TRBJ2-3	TRBD2	once	CASRAGGYTDTQYF	TGTGCCAGCAGAGCGGGGGGATACACAGATACGCAGTATTTT
TRBV11-2	TRBJ1-2	.	.	CASSLDRRVWGNGYTF	TGTGCCAGCAGCTTAGATCGGAGGGTATGGGGTAATGGCTACACCTTC
TRBV7-2	TRBJ2-2	TRBD1	.	CASSRTGGGNTGELFF	TGTGCCAGCAGCCGGACAGGGGGCGGGAACACCGGGGAGCTGTTTTTT